The T cell receptor (beta chain) under discussion was sequenced for a study of blood T cells in healthy people across ages. Study-level results: A strong correlation was found between TCR beta diversity and the percentage of naive T cells. Diversity was higher, and naive CD4+ cells more numerous, in long-lived donors than in aged donors.

The germline V gene has CDR1 SNHLY and CDR2 FYNNEI. V shed 7 bases, J shed 5 bases, and the junction held 9 bases outside the gene matches. The CDR3 contains 15 residues. On this clonotype itself: Its matching antigen is unknown.

For the second PCR, which ran for roughly 6 to 11 cycles, a sample-barcoded 5' primer and a J-beta primer mix were used. One entry per CDR3 protein results from TCRdb running MiXCR on the 5' RACE reads. This repertoire shows about 680,000 distinct CDR3 sequences, approximately 50% found once; its top ten account for around a third. The rearrangement links TRBV2 to TRBJ1-1; 11 bases are shared with TRBD1. Sequences were obtained from blood. The receptor comes from a woman aged 55-70 years in good health. Here the CDR3 reads CASTPGQGAWTEAFF. The CDR3 DNA reads as TGTGCCAGCACTCCCGGACAGGGGGCGTGGACTGAAGCTTTCTTT.